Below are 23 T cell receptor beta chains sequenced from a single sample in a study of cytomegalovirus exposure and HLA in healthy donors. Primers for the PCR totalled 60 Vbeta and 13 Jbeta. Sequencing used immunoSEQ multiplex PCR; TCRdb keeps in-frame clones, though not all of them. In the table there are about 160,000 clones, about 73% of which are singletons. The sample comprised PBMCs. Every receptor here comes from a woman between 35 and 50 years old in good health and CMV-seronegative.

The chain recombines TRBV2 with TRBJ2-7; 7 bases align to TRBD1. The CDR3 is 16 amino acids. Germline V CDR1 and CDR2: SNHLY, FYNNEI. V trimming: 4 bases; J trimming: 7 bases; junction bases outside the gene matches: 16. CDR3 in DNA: TGTGCCAGCAGTGGTGGTTTTCGGGACAGATCCGTAGAGCAGTACTTC. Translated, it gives CASSGGFRDRSVEQYF.

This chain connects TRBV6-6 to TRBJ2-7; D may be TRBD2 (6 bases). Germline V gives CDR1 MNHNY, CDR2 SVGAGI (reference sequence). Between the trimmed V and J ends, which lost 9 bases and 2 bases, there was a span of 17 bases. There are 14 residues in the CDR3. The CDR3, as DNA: TGTGCCAGTGGGGGGACCGGGAACCCCTACGAGCAGTACTTC. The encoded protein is CASGGTGNPYEQYF.

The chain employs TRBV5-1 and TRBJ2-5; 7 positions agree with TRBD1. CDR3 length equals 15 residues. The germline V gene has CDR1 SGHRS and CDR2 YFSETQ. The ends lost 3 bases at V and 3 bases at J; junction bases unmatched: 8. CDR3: CASSSTGTAEETQYF. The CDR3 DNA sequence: TGCGCCAGCAGCTCTACCGGGACAGCGGAAGAGACCCAGTACTTC.

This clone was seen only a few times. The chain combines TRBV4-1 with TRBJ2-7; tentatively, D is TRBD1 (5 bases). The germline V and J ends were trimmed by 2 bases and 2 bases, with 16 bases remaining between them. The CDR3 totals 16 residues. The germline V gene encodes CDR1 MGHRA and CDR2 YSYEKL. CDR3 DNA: TGCGCCAGCAGCCAACTCGTGGGGCGGAACCCCTACGAGCAGTACTTC. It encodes CASSQLVGRNPYEQYF.

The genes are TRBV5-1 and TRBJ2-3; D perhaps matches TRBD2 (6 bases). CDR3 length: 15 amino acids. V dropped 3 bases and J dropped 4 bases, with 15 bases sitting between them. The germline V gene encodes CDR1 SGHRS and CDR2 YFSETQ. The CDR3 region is CASSSLLARADTQYF. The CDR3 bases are TGCGCCAGCAGCTCCTTACTAGCTCGCGCAGATACGCAGTATTTT.

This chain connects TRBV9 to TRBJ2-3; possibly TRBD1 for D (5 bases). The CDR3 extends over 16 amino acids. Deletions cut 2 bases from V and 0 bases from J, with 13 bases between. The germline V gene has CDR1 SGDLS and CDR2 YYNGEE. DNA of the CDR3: TGTGCCAGCAGCGTTCGGGCAGGGTCTAGCACAGATACGCAGTATTTT. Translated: CASSVRAGSSTDTQYF.

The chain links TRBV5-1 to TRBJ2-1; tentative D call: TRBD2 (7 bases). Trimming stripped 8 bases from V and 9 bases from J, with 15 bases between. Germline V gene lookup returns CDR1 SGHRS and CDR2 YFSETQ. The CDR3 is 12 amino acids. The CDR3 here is CASVGGPGEQFF. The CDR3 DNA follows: TGCGCCAGTGTCGGGGGGCCGGGTGAGCAGTTCTTC.

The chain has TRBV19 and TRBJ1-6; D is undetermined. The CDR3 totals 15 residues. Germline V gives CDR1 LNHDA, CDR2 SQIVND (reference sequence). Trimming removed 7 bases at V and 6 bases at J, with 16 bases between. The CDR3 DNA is TGTGCCAGTACCGCCAGGATGGCGGGTAATTCACCCCTCCACTTT. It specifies CASTARMAGNSPLHF. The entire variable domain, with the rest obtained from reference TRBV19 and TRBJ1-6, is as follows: DGGITQSPKYLFRKEGQNVTLSCEQNLNHDAMYWYRQDPGQGLRLIYYSQIVNDFQKGDIAEGYSVSREKKESFPLTVTSAQKNPTAFYLCASTARMAGNSPLHFGNGTRLTVT.

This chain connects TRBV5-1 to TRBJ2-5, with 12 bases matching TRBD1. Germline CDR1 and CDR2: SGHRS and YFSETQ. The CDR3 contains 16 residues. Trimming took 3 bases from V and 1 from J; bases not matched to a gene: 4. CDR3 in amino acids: CASSSGTGGLQETQYF. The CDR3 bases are TGCGCCAGCAGCTCGGGGACAGGGGGCCTCCAAGAGACCCAGTACTTC.

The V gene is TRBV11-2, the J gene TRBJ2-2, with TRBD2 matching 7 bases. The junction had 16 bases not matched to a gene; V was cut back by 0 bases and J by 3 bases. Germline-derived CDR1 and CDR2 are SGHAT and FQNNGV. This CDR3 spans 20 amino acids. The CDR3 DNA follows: TGTGCCAGCAGCTTAGATCCCCTAGGGCGGGGGTATGCCCACACCGGGGAGCTGTTTTTT. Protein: CASSLDPLGRGYAHTGELFF. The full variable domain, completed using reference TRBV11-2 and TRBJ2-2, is EAGVAQSPRYKIIEKRQSVAFWCNPISGHATLYWYQQILGQGPKLLIQFQNNGVVDDSQLPKDRFSAERLKGVDSTLKIQPAKLEDSAVYLCASSLDPLGRGYAHTGELFFGEGSRLTVL.

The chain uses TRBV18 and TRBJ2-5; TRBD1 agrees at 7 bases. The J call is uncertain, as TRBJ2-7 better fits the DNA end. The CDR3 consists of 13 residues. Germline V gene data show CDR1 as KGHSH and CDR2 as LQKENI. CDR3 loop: CASSRDSTYEQYF. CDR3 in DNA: TGTGCCAGCTCACGGGACAGTACCTACGAGCAGTACTTC.

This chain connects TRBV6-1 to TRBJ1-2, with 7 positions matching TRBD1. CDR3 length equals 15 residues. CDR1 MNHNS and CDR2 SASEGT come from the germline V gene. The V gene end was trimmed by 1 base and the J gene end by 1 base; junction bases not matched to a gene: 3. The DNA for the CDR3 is TGTGCCAGCAGTGAAGACAGGGGCCATAACTATGGCTACACCTTC. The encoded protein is CASSEDRGHNYGYTF.

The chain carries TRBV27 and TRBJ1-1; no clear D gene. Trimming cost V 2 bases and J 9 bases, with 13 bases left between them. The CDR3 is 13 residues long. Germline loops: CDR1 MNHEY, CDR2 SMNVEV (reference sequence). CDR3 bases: TGTGCCAGCAGTTTACTAGTCGGCCTGAAAGCTTTCTTT. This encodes CASSLLVGLKAFF.

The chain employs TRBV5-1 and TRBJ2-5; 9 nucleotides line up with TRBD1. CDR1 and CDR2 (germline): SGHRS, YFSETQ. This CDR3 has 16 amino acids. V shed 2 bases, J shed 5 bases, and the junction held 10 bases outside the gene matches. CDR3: CASSFGQGNLKETQYF. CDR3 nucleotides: TGCGCCAGCAGCTTTGGACAGGGGAATTTGAAGGAGACCCAGTACTTC.

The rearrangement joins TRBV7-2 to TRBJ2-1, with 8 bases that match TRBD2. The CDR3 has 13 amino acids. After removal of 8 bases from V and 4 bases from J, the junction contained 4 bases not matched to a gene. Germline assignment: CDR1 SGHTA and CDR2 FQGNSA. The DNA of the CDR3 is TGTGCCAGCGGGCGGGGGGCATACAATGAGCAGTTCTTC. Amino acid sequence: CASGRGAYNEQFF.

The CDR3: CASSLAGGSTDTQYF. The DNA for the CDR3 is TGCGCCAGCAGTTTAGCGGGGGGTAGCACAGATACGCAGTATTTT. The chain is built from TRBV10-2 and TRBJ2-3; TRBD2 matches 10 bases. Trimming at V came to 5 bases and at J to 0 bases, leaving 2 bases not matched to a gene. Per the germline V gene, CDR1 is WSHSY and CDR2 is SAAADI. The CDR3 has 15 residues.

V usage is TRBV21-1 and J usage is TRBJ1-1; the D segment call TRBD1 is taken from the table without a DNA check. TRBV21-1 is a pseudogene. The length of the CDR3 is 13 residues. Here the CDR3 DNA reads TGTGCCAGCGTCCCCAAGGGGCACACTGAAGCTTTCTTT. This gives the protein CASVPKGHTEAFF.

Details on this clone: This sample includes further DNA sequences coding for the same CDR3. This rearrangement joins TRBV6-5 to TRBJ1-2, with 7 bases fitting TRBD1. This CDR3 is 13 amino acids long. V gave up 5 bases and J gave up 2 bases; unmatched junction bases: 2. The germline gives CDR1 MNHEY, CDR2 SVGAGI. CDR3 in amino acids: CASSRQGNYGYTF. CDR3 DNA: TGTGCCAGCAGTAGACAGGGAAACTATGGCTACACCTTC.

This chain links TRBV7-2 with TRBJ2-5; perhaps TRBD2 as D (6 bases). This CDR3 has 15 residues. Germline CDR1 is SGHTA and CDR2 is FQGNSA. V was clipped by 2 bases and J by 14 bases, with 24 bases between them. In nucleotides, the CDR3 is TGTGCCAGCAGCTTAATTCCGGGGGTTGGCCCAGCGCCCTACTTC. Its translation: CASSLIPGVGPAPYF.

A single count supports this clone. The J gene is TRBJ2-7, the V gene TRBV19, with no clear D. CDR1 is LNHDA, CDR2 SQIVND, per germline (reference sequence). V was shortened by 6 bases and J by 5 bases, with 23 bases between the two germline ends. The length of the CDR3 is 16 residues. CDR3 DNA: TGTGCCAGTAGCCCCCGCCCGAACATCCTTCGGGACGAGCAGTACTTC. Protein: CASSPRPNILRDEQYF. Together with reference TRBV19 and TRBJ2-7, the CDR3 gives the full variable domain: DGGITQSPKYLFRKEGQNVTLSCEQNLNHDAMYWYRQDPGQGLRLIYYSQIVNDFQKGDIAEGYSVSREKKESFPLTVTSAQKNPTAFYLCASSPRPNILRDEQYFGPGTRLTVT.

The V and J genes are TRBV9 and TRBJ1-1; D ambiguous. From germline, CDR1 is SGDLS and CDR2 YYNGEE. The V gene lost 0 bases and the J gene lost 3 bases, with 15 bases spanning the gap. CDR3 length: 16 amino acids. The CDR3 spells CASSVASQSADTEAFF. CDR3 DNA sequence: TGTGCCAGCAGCGTAGCTAGTCAGTCAGCCGACACTGAAGCTTTCTTT.

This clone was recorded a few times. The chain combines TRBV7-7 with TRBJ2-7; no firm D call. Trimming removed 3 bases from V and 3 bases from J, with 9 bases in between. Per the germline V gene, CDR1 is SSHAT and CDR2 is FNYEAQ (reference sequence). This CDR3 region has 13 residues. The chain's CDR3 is CASSFTENYEQYF. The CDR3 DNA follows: TGTGCCAGCAGCTTCACAGAGAACTACGAGCAGTACTTC.

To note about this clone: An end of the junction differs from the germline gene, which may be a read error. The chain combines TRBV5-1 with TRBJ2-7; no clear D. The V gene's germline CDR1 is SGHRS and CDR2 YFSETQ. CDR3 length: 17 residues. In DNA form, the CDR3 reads TGCGCCAGCAGCTTGGTCGGGTCAGATTCGTTTTTAGACGAGCAGTGCTTC. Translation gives CASSLVGSDSFLDEQCF.